Below are 31 T cell receptor beta chains sequenced from a single sample in a study of blood T cell repertoires in COVID-19. Assay: immunoSEQ multiplex PCR; the TCRdb copy retains only in-frame clones and omits some. The top ten hold over 13% of the sample, which has tens of thousands of clones, around 90% seen once. The sample taken for sequencing was peripheral blood. The receptors come from a human donor with active COVID-19. The donor label of this sample is uncertain.

The chain couples TRBV9 to TRBJ1-4; weak D call: TRBD1 (6 bases). This CDR3 is 16 amino acids long. The V gene's germline CDR1 is SGDLS and CDR2 YYNGEE. V lost 3 bases and J 2 bases, leaving 14 bases between the germline ends. The CDR3 here is CASSGTQGSTNEKLFF. The CDR3 nucleotides read TGTGCCAGCAGCGGGACACAGGGCTCGACTAATGAAAAACTGTTTTTT. The full variable domain, with the rest looked up from reference TRBV9 and TRBJ1-4, is DSGVTQTPKHLITATGQRVTLRCSPRSGDLSVYWYQQSLDQGLQFLIQYYNGEERAKGNILERFSAQQFPDLHSELNLSSLELGDSALYFCASSGTQGSTNEKLFFGSGTQLSVL.

The chain has TRBV27 and TRBJ2-1; 8 positions match TRBD1. The germline V gene encodes CDR1 MNHEY and CDR2 SMNVEV (reference sequence). The CDR3 has 15 amino acids. The J segment lost 6 bases and the V segment lost 6 bases, leaving 10 bases of the junction unmatched. CDR3 region: CASSPQGAVFNEQFF. As DNA, the CDR3 is TGTGCCAGCAGCCCCCAGGGGGCGGTTTTCAATGAGCAGTTCTTC.

The chain carries TRBV29-1 and TRBJ2-5, with a weak D call TRBD2 (5 bases). Germline CDR1 is SQVTM and CDR2 is ANQGSEA. The germline V and J ends were trimmed by 4 bases and 4 bases, with 10 bases remaining between them. CDR3 length: 12 amino acids. The CDR3 reads CSVVGSAETQYF. CDR3 coding DNA: TGCAGCGTTGTAGGTAGCGCAGAGACCCAGTACTTC.

V usage is TRBV7-2 and J usage is TRBJ2-2; no clear D. Germline lookup yields CDR1 SGHTA and CDR2 FQGNSA. The length of the CDR3 is 13 residues. Trimming removed 3 bases from V and 2 bases from J, with 4 bases in between. The CDR3 nucleotides read TGTGCCAGCAGCTTCACTAACACCGGGGAGCTGTTTTTT. It specifies CASSFTNTGELFF.

The V gene is TRBV7-3, the J gene TRBJ2-3; D is unclear. The CDR3 runs 13 residues. Deletions cut 5 bases from V and 2 bases from J, with 8 bases between. Germline-derived CDR1 and CDR2 are SGHTA and FQGTGA. The CDR3 DNA is TGTGCCAGCAGCCGAGTCCCCACAGATACGCAGTATTTT. Translated: CASSRVPTDTQYF.

The CDR3 sequence: CSVEADRRAFF. As DNA, the CDR3 is TGCAGCGTTGAAGCCGACCGGCGGGCTTTCTTT. The V call is TRBV29-1, the J call TRBJ1-1; D not resolved. CDR1 and CDR2 (germline): SQVTM, ANQGSEA. V lost 1 base and J lost 11, with 11 bases in between. The CDR3 runs 11 residues.

In its sample, this clone was seen once. CDR3 coding DNA: TGTGCCAGTAGTATGAGTCTTCCCTACGAGCAGTACTTC. Translating it yields CASSMSLPYEQYF. This chain links TRBV19 with TRBJ2-7; no clear D. The CDR3 is 13 residues long. Trimming left V 3 bases short and J 2 bases short, with 8 bases between. The germline CDR1 and CDR2 sequences are LNHDA and SQIVND (reference sequence).

The chain has TRBV12-3 or TRBV12-4 and TRBJ1-1; 9 nucleotides align to TRBD1. The CDR3 consists of 13 residues. J was trimmed by 4 bases and V by 7 bases; bases with no gene match: 4. CDR3: CASIRQGGTEAFF. The CDR3 nucleotides read TGTGCCAGCATCAGACAGGGGGGCACTGAAGCTTTCTTT.

Remarks on this clone: Relative to the germline gene, one junction end is altered; a read error may explain this. V usage is TRBV2 and J usage is TRBJ1-2; 9 bases agree with TRBD1. The CDR3 is 14 amino acids. Germline CDR1 reads SNHLY; CDR2 reads FYNNEI. The CDR3 spells CASSETSDRGRSAF. CDR3 bases: TGTGCCAGCAGTGAAACTTCGGACAGGGGCCGCTCCGCCTTC.

The rearrangement joins TRBV28 to TRBJ2-1; possibly TRBD1 for D (6 bases). The CDR3 contains 13 residues. V was clipped by 6 bases and J by 2 bases, with 8 bases between them. Germline V gives CDR1 MDHEN, CDR2 SYDVKM. Written as DNA, the CDR3 is TGTGCCAGCAGAGGGGGAACCTACAATGAGCAGTTCTTC. Its translation: CASRGGTYNEQFF.

This sequence joins TRBV19 and TRBJ1-2; D is ambiguous. CDR3 length: 13 residues. Germline lookup yields CDR1 LNHDA and CDR2 SQIVND (reference sequence). Between the trimmed V and J ends, which lost 5 bases and 4 bases, there was a span of 11 bases. CDR3 nucleotides: TGTGCCAGTAGTTCGCCCCTAGGCTATGGCTACACCTTC. Translated, it gives CASSSPLGYGYTF.

V usage is TRBV15 and J usage is TRBJ1-2, with D tentatively TRBD1 (5 bases). This CDR3 has 14 amino acids. The V gene's germline CDR1 is LNHNV and CDR2 YYDKDF (reference sequence). Trimming stripped 0 bases from V and 8 bases from J, with 13 bases between. CDR3 DNA: TGTGCCACCAGCAGAGACCGACAGCAGGCGGGCTACACCTTC. It codes for CATSRDRQQAGYTF.

V is TRBV2 and J is TRBJ1-4; 7 nucleotides agree with TRBD1. V shed 1 base, J shed 8 bases, and the junction held 7 bases outside the gene matches. The CDR3 length is 15 residues. Germline V CDR1 and CDR2: SNHLY, FYNNEI. The CDR3 bases are TGTGCCAGCAGTGAAGTAGGGGGCGGGAAAGAAAAACTGTTTTTT. This translates into CASSEVGGGKEKLFF. The full variable domain, completed using reference TRBV2 and TRBJ1-4, is EPEVTQTPSHQVTQMGQEVILRCVPISNHLYFYWYRQILGQKVEFLVSFYNNEISEKSEIFDDQFSVERPDGSNFTLKIRSTKLEDSAMYFCASSEVGGGKEKLFFGSGTQLSVL.

V is TRBV5-5 and J is TRBJ2-5, with 10 bases fitting TRBD1. V trimming: 5 bases; J trimming: 3 bases; junction bases outside the gene matches: 10. This CDR3 comprises 16 residues. The germline V gene encodes CDR1 SGHKS and CDR2 YYEKEE (reference sequence). The CDR3 protein is CASSNTGTGVKETQYF. For the CDR3, the DNA is TGTGCCAGCAGTAACACCGGGACAGGGGTTAAAGAGACCCAGTACTTC. Variable domain in full (rest from reference TRBV5-5 and TRBJ2-5): DAGVTQSPTHLIKTRGQQVTLRCSPISGHKSVSWYQQVLGQGPQFIFQYYEKEERGRGNFPDRFSARQFPNYSSELNVNALLLGDSALYLCASSNTGTGVKETQYFGPGTRLLVL.

V usage is TRBV6-5 and J usage is TRBJ2-7; 7 bases align to TRBD2. The CDR3 covers 15 residues. Germline-derived CDR1 and CDR2 are MNHEY and SVGAGI. J gave up 0 bases and V 2 bases, and 4 bases lay outside the gene matches. As DNA, the CDR3 is TGTGCCAGCAGTTACACCAGGACTAGCTCCTACGAGCAGTACTTC. Its protein product is CASSYTRTSSYEQYF.

This sequence joins TRBV12-5 and TRBJ1-5; D not resolved. The CDR3 extends over 15 amino acids. The V end was cut by 0 bases, the J end by 0 bases, with 6 bases between. Per the germline V gene, CDR1 is LGHNT and CDR2 is FRNRAP. This CDR3 is CASGLVLDSNQPQHF. CDR3 in DNA: TGTGCTAGTGGTTTGGTACTTGATAGCAATCAGCCCCAGCATTTT.

The V call is TRBV19, the J call TRBJ1-5; D perhaps matches TRBD1 (5 bases). The V end lost 2 bases, the J end lost 5 bases, and 13 bases lay between the germline ends. The CDR3 loop spans 15 amino acids. Germline CDR1 reads LNHDA; CDR2 reads SQIVND (reference sequence). The CDR3 region is CASSIWEAQDQPQHF. In DNA, the CDR3 is TGTGCCAGTAGTATATGGGAGGCACAGGATCAGCCCCAGCATTTT.

The chain recombines TRBV29-1 with TRBJ2-7; unclear D gene. V gave up 6 bases and J gave up 4 bases, with 22 bases separating them. The CDR3 is 15 residues long. Germline V lookup: CDR1 SQVTM, CDR2 ANQGSEA. CDR3 sequence reads: CSVVATELSNYEQYF. CDR3 bases: TGCAGCGTCGTTGCTACAGAGTTATCCAATTACGAGCAGTACTTC.

The chain is built from TRBV12-3 or TRBV12-4 and TRBJ1-1, with D perhaps matching TRBD1 (5 bases). V was pared by 7 bases and J by 5 bases, with 14 bases between. The CDR3 has 13 amino acids. The DNA for the CDR3 is TGTGCCAGCACCAGTATAGGGACTACTGAAGCTTTCTTT. It translates to CASTSIGTTEAFF.

This sequence joins TRBV7-9 and TRBJ2-1, with TRBD1 identical over 7 bases. The ends lost 3 bases at V and 5 bases at J; junction bases unmatched: 10. CDR1 is SEHNR, CDR2 FQNEAQ, per germline (reference sequence). This CDR3 comprises 16 residues. The chain's CDR3 is CASSFLPGQINNEQFF. The DNA for the CDR3 is TGTGCCAGCAGCTTCCTACCGGGACAGATCAACAATGAGCAGTTCTTC.

The chain carries TRBV2 and TRBJ1-1, with 8 bases fitting TRBD1. This CDR3 has 14 residues. V lost 6 bases to trimming and J lost 1 base; unmatched junction nucleotides: 4. The germline V gene encodes CDR1 SNHLY and CDR2 FYNNEI. CDR3 coding DNA: TGTGCCAGCAGCGGACAGGGCTCGAACACTGAAGCTTTCTTT. Encoded protein: CASSGQGSNTEAFF.

The chain combines TRBV7-6 with TRBJ2-5; a weak D match, TRBD1 (6 bases). CDR3 length: 12 amino acids. Between the trimmed V and J ends, which lost 3 bases and 9 bases, there was a span of 11 bases. The germline CDR1 and CDR2 sequences are SGHVS and FNYEAQ. As DNA, the CDR3 is TGTGCCAGCAGCTTCCCAGGGGTTCCCCAGTACTTC. Its protein product is CASSFPGVPQYF.

The chain couples TRBV19 to TRBJ2-1; D gene unclear. The CDR3 has 15 residues. The V gene lost 3 bases and the J gene lost 0 bases, with 9 bases spanning the gap. Germline CDR1 and CDR2: LNHDA and SQIVND (reference sequence). The CDR3 sequence is CASSMTPSSYNEQFF. Here the CDR3 DNA reads TGTGCCAGTAGTATGACCCCTAGCTCCTACAATGAGCAGTTCTTC. Full variable domain (missing parts from reference TRBV19 and TRBJ2-1): DGGITQSPKYLFRKEGQNVTLSCEQNLNHDAMYWYRQDPGQGLRLIYYSQIVNDFQKGDIAEGYSVSREKKESFPLTVTSAQKNPTAFYLCASSMTPSSYNEQFFGPGTRLTVL.

This clone came up once. The rearrangement uses TRBV24-1 and TRBJ2-2; TRBD2 might be the D (6 bases). Trimming took 4 bases from V and 1 from J, leaving 9 bases between them. CDR3 length: 15 residues. Germline V CDR1 and CDR2: KGHDR, SFDVKD. The CDR3 DNA is TGTGCCACCAGTGAGGGACTCCTGAACACCGGGGAGCTGTTTTTT. Its translation is CATSEGLLNTGELFF.

The chain joins TRBV6-2 or TRBV6-3 to TRBJ2-7; TRBD2 matches at 9 bases. The germline gives CDR1 MNHEY, CDR2 SVGEGT. J gave up 2 bases and V 6 bases, and 8 bases lay outside the gene matches. This CDR3 region has 15 residues. CDR3 in amino acids: CASSSGTSLTYEQYV. The CDR3 DNA is TGTGCCAGCAGCTCGGGGACTAGCCTCACCTACGAGCAGTACGTC.

The gene calls are TRBV19 and TRBJ1-1; D is unclear. The CDR3 is made up of 13 amino acids. The ends were cut back, 6 bases at V and 3 bases at J, with 11 bases in the middle. CDR1 is LNHDA, CDR2 SQIVND, per germline (reference sequence). The CDR3 spells CASSDAGYTEAFF. The CDR3 coding sequence is TGTGCCAGTAGCGACGCGGGGTACACTGAAGCTTTCTTT.

The chain links TRBV28 to TRBJ1-6; 7 bases fit TRBD1. V was pared by 5 bases and J by 7 bases, with 5 bases of the junction left unmatched. CDR1 is MDHEN, CDR2 SYDVKM, per germline. This CDR3 comprises 14 residues. The CDR3 loop reads CASSMTGSNSPLHF. CDR3 sequence (DNA): TGTGCCAGCAGTATGACAGGGTCCAATTCACCCCTCCACTTT.

The chain is built from TRBV14 and TRBJ2-5; perhaps TRBD1 as D (6 bases). Between the trimmed V and J ends, which lost 4 bases and 5 bases, there was a span of 17 bases. Germline-derived CDR1 and CDR2 are SGHDN and FVKESK. The CDR3 is 15 residues long. The CDR3 region is CASSPIFGGGETQYF. CDR3 in DNA: TGTGCCAGCAGCCCCATTTTTGGGGGCGGGGAGACCCAGTACTTC.

This sequence joins TRBV9 and TRBJ2-3; maybe TRBD1 (6 bases). V gave up 2 bases and J gave up 3 bases, with 10 bases separating them. The CDR3 consists of 14 residues. Germline CDR1 is SGDLS and CDR2 is YYNGEE. The CDR3 reads CASSVQGSTDTQYF. Written as DNA, the CDR3 is TGTGCCAGCAGCGTCCAGGGGTCTACAGATACGCAGTATTTT.

The chain carries TRBV10-1 and TRBJ2-5, with D maybe TRBD1 (5 bases). Germline-derived CDR1 and CDR2 are WNHNN and SYGVQD (reference sequence). The CDR3 covers 14 residues. Trimming shortened V by 2 bases and J by 1 base, and 8 bases separated the two germline ends. The CDR3: CASSERTSQETQYF. CDR3 coding DNA: TGCGCCAGCAGTGAGAGGACATCCCAAGAGACCCAGTACTTC.

CDR3 DNA: TGTGCCAGCTCACCACCGGTCTCTGTAGGGAGAAAGCGGCCCCAGCATTTT. Its translation: CASSPPVSVGRKRPQHF. This sequence joins TRBV18 and TRBJ1-5; D not certain. The V gene lost 0 bases and the J gene lost 9 bases, with 21 bases spanning the gap. The CDR3 is 17 amino acids. The germline V gene encodes CDR1 KGHSH and CDR2 LQKENI.